A single sample is the source of the 15 T cell receptor beta chains below, sequenced in a study of T-cell memory formation after mild COVID-19 (dated by TCRdb to the early 2020s). The library was prepared using 5' RACE. The run used an Illumina NovaSeq 6000. Through fastp at Q25 and MiXCR, TCRdb rebuilt clones from the public reads, retaining in-frame beta chains. Each CDR3 protein gets just one entry, which takes the most common genes and DNA from the rows behind it. The sample yields hundreds of thousands of distinct CDR3 sequences; about 23% were counted once. About an eighth of the sample lies in the top ten. Sequenced: PBMCs or a T cell subset sorted from them (not recorded which). The source of these receptors is an adult woman who had mild COVID-19 (a few samples of this study predate the infection). The sample titles of this study are shuffled in the database, so cell type and time point are left out; the donor was told from shared clones.

This chain connects TRBV6-5 to TRBJ1-6; a weak D match, TRBD1 (5 bases). The CDR3 covers 13 residues. Germline V CDR1 and CDR2: MNHEY, SVGAGI. Trimming stripped 6 bases from V and 7 bases from J, with 10 bases between. Written as DNA, the CDR3 is TGTGCCAGCAGATCAGGGATGAATTCACCCCTCCACTTT. It codes for CASRSGMNSPLHF.

The rearrangement uses TRBV2 and TRBJ2-1, with D possibly called TRBD1 or TRBD2 (5 bases each). Germline loops: CDR1 SNHLY, CDR2 FYNNEI. V lost 8 bases and J lost 2, with 10 bases in between. The CDR3 contains 13 residues. CDR3 protein: CASGADTYNEQFF. The CDR3 DNA follows: TGTGCCAGCGGAGCGGACACCTACAATGAGCAGTTCTTC.

Notes on this clonotype: Germline is not matched at one junction end, which may reflect a read error. The chain links TRBV29-1 to TRBJ1-2, with D uncertain. The CDR3 covers 13 residues. Per the germline V gene, CDR1 is SQVTM and CDR2 is ANQGSEA. CDR3 in DNA: TGCAGCGTAGAAGACCAATCTCACTATGGCTACACCTTC. It translates to CSVEDQSHYGYTF.

The genes are TRBV24-1 and TRBJ2-5; 8 bases line up with TRBD2. The CDR3 totals 19 residues. The germline V gene encodes CDR1 KGHDR and CDR2 SFDVKD. V shed 4 bases and J 2 bases; nucleotides not matched to a gene: 17. In DNA, the CDR3 is TGTGCCACCAGTGACCCCCCGGGAGGGGGGTTTCGCCCTCAAGAGACCCAGTACTTC. Its translation is CATSDPPGGGFRPQETQYF.

The table lists this clonotype with a few counts. The V call is TRBV7-2, the J call TRBJ1-2; D ambiguous. V shed 5 bases and J shed 1 base, with 8 bases lying between them. The CDR3 runs to 13 residues. Germline lookup yields CDR1 SGHTA and CDR2 FQGNSA. CDR3 nucleotide sequence: TGTGCCAGCAGCCCCACGATTAACTATGGCTACACCTTC. This encodes CASSPTINYGYTF.

In this sample, this clonotype turned up a few times. The rearrangement joins TRBV20-1 to TRBJ2-7, with D possibly being TRBD1 (9 bases). Germline CDR1 DFQATT, CDR2 SNEGSKA (reference sequence). This CDR3 has 15 residues. Trimming stripped 4 bases from V and 1 base from J, with 17 bases between. The CDR3 nucleotides are TGCAGTGCTACGCCGGGGGGGACAGGGTCCTACGAGCAGTACTTC. Translated, it gives CSATPGGTGSYEQYF.

This clonotype appeared a few times. The gene calls are TRBV19 and TRBJ2-7, with 10 bases matching TRBD2. V gave up 3 bases and J gave up 6 bases; unmatched junction bases: 17. The CDR3 covers 18 residues. The germline gives CDR1 LNHDA, CDR2 SQIVND (reference sequence). In nucleotides, the CDR3 is TGTGCCAGTAGTATTTTTAATAGCGGGAGGCCCCCCACAGGCGAGCAGTACTTC. Protein sequence: CASSIFNSGRPPTGEQYF.

This chain links TRBV19 with TRBJ2-4; D is perhaps TRBD1 (6 bases). The germline V gene encodes CDR1 LNHDA and CDR2 SQIVND (reference sequence). The ends were cut back, 3 bases at V and 0 bases at J, with 15 bases in the middle. The CDR3 consists of 17 residues. DNA for the CDR3: TGTGCCAGTAGTATGCAGGCCCAGGGGCTAGCCAAAAACATTCAGTACTTC. This sequence encodes CASSMQAQGLAKNIQYF.

This clonotype was observed a few times. The CDR3 bases are TGTGCCAGCAGCCCAACCGGGGTAGCGGGAGGGCACGAGACCCAGTACTTC. Encoded protein: CASSPTGVAGGHETQYF. The genes are TRBV5-4 and TRBJ2-5; TRBD2 matches at 11 bases. The trim removed 4 bases at V and 5 bases at J, leaving 13 bases unmatched. The germline V gene has CDR1 SGHNT and CDR2 YYREEE (reference sequence). CDR3 length: 17 amino acids.

This clonotype has a handful of counts. V gene TRBV29-1 combines with J gene TRBJ2-7; 8 bases are shared with TRBD1. This CDR3 has 14 amino acids. Germline CDR1 is SQVTM and CDR2 is ANQGSEA. J was trimmed by 6 bases and V by 2 bases; bases with no gene match: 9. Here the CDR3 reads CSVEPPGQDGEQYF. Written as DNA, the CDR3 is TGCAGCGTTGAACCACCGGGACAGGATGGCGAGCAGTACTTC.

The V call is TRBV19, the J call TRBJ1-4, with a tentative D call TRBD1 (6 bases). V lost 5 bases, J lost 3 bases, and 13 bases lay in between. The length of the CDR3 is 15 residues. CDR1 is LNHDA, CDR2 SQIVND, per germline (reference sequence). This CDR3 is CASSPRRGANEKLFF. The CDR3 DNA sequence: TGTGCCAGTAGTCCTCGGAGGGGGGCTAATGAAAAACTGTTTTTT.

The rearrangement joins TRBV5-1 to TRBJ1-5; D is undetermined. Trimming removed 5 bases from V and 6 bases from J, with 12 bases in between. The CDR3 consists of 13 residues. Germline lookup yields CDR1 SGHRS and CDR2 YFSETQ. The CDR3 nucleotides are TGCGCCAGCAGTATAGAAGGGTTTCAGCCCCAGCATTTT. This encodes CASSIEGFQPQHF.

This clonotype was counted between two and nine times. J is TRBJ2-1 and V is TRBV28; 9 bases agree with TRBD1. V shed 5 bases and J 8 bases; nucleotides not matched to a gene: 7. This CDR3 spans 14 amino acids. Germline V gives CDR1 MDHEN, CDR2 SYDVKM. The DNA of the CDR3 is TGTGCCAGCAGTCACCGGGACAGGGCCGATGAGCAGTTCTTC. Translating it yields CASSHRDRADEQFF.

This clonotype showed up just a few times. The chain joins TRBV29-1 to TRBJ1-2; unclear D gene. The length of the CDR3 is 13 residues. Germline loops: CDR1 SQVTM, CDR2 ANQGSEA. The CDR3 nucleotides are TGCAGTGTTCACCCCAGGACCGGCTATGGCTACACCTTC. Amino acids: CSVHPRTGYGYTF. Using reference TRBV29-1 and TRBJ1-2 for the parts outside the CDR3, the full variable domain is SAVISQKPSRDICQRGTSLTIQCQVDSQVTMMFWYRQQPGQSLTLIATANQGSEATYESGFVIDKFPISRPNLTFSTLTVSNMSPEDSSIYLCSVHPRTGYGYTFGSGTRLTVV.

The chain carries TRBV3-1 and TRBJ2-1, with a tentative D call TRBD2 (5 bases). The ends were cut back, 1 base at V and 10 bases at J, with 11 bases in the middle. Per germline, CDR1 LGHDT and CDR2 YNNKEL (reference sequence). CDR3 length equals 13 residues. The CDR3 protein is CASSQVGTGEQFF. CDR3 bases: TGTGCCAGCAGCCAAGTCGGAACGGGGGAGCAGTTCTTC.